The 7 T cell receptor beta chains listed next were all sequenced from one sample in a study of PD-L1 blockade in urothelial cancer. Profiling relied on immunoSEQ multiplex PCR, and the TCRdb table lists in-frame clones only, not all of them. Counted here are approximately 32,000 clones, approximately 80% occurring once; the ten biggest clones make up roughly 7%. The time point was: pretreatment peripheral blood. Specimen: PBMCs, collected around atezolizumab (anti-PD-L1) treatment. The receptors stem from a man aged 60 to 75 with urothelial cancer.

The V call is TRBV28, the J call TRBJ2-7, with D possibly TRBD2 on 5 matching bases. Between the trimmed V and J ends, which lost 4 bases and 2 bases, there was a span of 18 bases. The length of the CDR3 is 16 residues. Per germline, CDR1 MDHEN and CDR2 SYDVKM. In nucleotides, the CDR3 is TGTGCCAGCAGTTCAACCCACAGCGGAACCCCCTACGAGCAGTACTTC. As protein: CASSSTHSGTPYEQYF.

The chain combines TRBV5-4 with TRBJ2-7; no reliable D call. The V end lost 4 bases, the J end lost 3 bases, and 17 bases lay between the germline ends. Per germline, CDR1 SGHNT and CDR2 YYREEE (reference sequence). The CDR3 spans 15 residues. This CDR3 reads CASSPGPLVNYEQYF. CDR3 sequence (DNA): TGTGCCAGCAGCCCTGGGCCCTTGGTGAACTACGAGCAGTACTTC.

The rearrangement joins TRBV13 to TRBJ2-1, with a weak D call TRBD2 (5 bases). Trimming pared 0 bases from V and 9 bases from J, leaving 15 bases between. The CDR3 is 15 amino acids. CDR1 PRHDT and CDR2 FYEKMQ come from the germline V gene (reference sequence). The DNA of the CDR3 is TGTGCCAGCAGCTTAGGGGTCCTCGGGGTTAGTGAGCAGTTCTTC. This encodes CASSLGVLGVSEQFF.

The chain uses TRBV11-2 and TRBJ2-7, with 8 positions matching TRBD1. Trimming removed 5 bases from V and 5 bases from J; junction bases left unmatched: 8. This CDR3 comprises 14 residues. Germline CDR1 reads SGHAT; CDR2 reads FQNNGV. For the CDR3, the DNA is TGTGCCAGCAGCCCCCTCGGACAGGGTGACGAGCAGTACTTC. Protein product: CASSPLGQGDEQYF.

This clone occurred a few times. The chain uses TRBV5-1 and TRBJ1-1, with a tentative D call TRBD1 (6 bases). V lost 5 bases, J lost 2 bases, and 13 bases lay in between. Germline loops: CDR1 SGHRS, CDR2 YFSETQ. There are 14 residues in the CDR3. The DNA of the CDR3 is TGCGCCAGCAGACAGGGTGCGGCAAACACTGAAGCTTTCTTT. It encodes CASRQGAANTEAFF.

The V gene is TRBV5-5, the J gene TRBJ2-3; TRBD2 is a possible D gene (6 bases). From germline, CDR1 is SGHKS and CDR2 YYEKEE (reference sequence). The CDR3 totals 17 residues. Trimming left V 0 bases short and J 0 bases short, with 14 bases between. For the CDR3, the DNA is TGTGCCAGCAGCTTGGACGCGGGACTGACTAGCACAGATACGCAGTATTTT. Protein: CASSLDAGLTSTDTQYF.

The chain uses TRBV18 and TRBJ1-5; 10 bases fit TRBD1. Trimming cost V 2 bases and J 4 bases; bases outside gene matches: 5. Germline V CDR1 and CDR2: KGHSH, LQKENI. CDR3 length equals 16 residues. The DNA for the CDR3 is TGTGCCAGCTCACCAGGTGGGACAGGGGATAATCAGCCCCAGCATTTT. Protein sequence: CASSPGGTGDNQPQHF.